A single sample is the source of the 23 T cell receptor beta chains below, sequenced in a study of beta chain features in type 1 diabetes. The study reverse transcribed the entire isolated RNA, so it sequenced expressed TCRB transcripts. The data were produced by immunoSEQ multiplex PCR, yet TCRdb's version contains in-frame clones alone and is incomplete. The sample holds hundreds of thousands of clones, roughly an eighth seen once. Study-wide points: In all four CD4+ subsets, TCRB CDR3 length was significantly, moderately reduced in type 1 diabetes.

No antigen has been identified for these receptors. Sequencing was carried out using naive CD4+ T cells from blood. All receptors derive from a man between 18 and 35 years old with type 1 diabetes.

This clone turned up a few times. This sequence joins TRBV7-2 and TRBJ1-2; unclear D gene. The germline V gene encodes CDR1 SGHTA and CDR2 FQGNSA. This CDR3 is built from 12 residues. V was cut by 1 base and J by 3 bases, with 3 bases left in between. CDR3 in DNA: TGTGCCAGCAGCTTAGTGCACTATGGCTACACCTTC. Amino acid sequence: CASSLVHYGYTF. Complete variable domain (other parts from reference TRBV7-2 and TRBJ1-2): GAGVSQSPSNKVTEKGKDVELRCDPISGHTALYWYRQSLGQGLEFLIYFQGNSAPDKSGLPSDRFSAERTGGSVSTLTIQRTQQEDSAVYLCASSLVHYGYTFGSGTRLTVV.

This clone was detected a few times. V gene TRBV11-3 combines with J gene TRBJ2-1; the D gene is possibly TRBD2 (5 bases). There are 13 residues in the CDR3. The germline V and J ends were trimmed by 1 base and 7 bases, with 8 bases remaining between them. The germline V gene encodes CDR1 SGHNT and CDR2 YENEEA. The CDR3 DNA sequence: TGTGCCAGCAGCTTAGGCCCGGGGAATGAGCAGTTCTTC. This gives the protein CASSLGPGNEQFF.

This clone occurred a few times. The CDR3 loop is CASSVWPGTQYF. The CDR3 bases are TGTGCCAGCAGTGTGTGGCCGGGGACCCAGTACTTC. The chain joins TRBV2 to TRBJ2-5; D call uncertain. V lost 4 bases, J lost 7 bases, and 10 bases lay in between. Germline V gives CDR1 SNHLY, CDR2 FYNNEI. The CDR3 length is 12 residues.

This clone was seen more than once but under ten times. CDR3 sequence (DNA): TGTGCCAGCAGCCAACTGCGGACTAACTATGGCTACACCTTC. Protein product: CASSQLRTNYGYTF. V is TRBV6-5 and J is TRBJ1-2, with no clear D. V was trimmed by 6 bases and J by 0 bases, leaving 11 bases between them. CDR3 size: 14 residues. Looked up from germline, CDR1 is MNHEY and CDR2 is SVGAGI.

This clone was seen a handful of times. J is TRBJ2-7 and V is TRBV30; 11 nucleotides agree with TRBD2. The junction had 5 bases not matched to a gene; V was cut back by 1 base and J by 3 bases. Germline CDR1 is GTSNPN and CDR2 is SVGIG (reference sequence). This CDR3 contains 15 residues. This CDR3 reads CAWSGDTSGGYEQYF. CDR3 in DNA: TGTGCCTGGAGTGGTGATACTAGCGGGGGCTACGAGCAGTACTTC.

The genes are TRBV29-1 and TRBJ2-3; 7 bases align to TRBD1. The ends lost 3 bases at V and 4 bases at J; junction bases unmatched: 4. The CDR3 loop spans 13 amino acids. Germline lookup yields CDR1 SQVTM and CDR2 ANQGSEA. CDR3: CSVEDTGADTQYF. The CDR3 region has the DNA TGCAGCGTTGAGGATACAGGGGCAGATACGCAGTATTTT.

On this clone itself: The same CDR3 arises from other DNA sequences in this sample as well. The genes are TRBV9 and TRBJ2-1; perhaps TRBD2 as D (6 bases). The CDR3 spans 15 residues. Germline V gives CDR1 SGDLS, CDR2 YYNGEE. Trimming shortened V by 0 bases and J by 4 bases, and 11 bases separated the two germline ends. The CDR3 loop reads CASSVAGGGYNEQFF. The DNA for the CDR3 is TGTGCCAGCAGCGTAGCCGGGGGTGGGTACAATGAGCAGTTCTTC.

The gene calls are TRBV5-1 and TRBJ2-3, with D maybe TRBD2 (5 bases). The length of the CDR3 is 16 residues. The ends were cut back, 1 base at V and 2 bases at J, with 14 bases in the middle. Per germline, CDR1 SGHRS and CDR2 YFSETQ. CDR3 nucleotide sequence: TGCGCCAGCAGCTTGATGGCGAGCGGAAACACAGATACGCAGTATTTT. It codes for CASSLMASGNTDTQYF.

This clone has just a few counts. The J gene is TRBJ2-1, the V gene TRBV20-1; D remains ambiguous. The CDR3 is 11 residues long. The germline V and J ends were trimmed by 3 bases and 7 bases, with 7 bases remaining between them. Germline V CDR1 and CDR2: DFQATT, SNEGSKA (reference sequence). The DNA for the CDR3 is TGCAGTGCTAGGTCTTGGAATGAGCAGTTCTTC. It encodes CSARSWNEQFF.

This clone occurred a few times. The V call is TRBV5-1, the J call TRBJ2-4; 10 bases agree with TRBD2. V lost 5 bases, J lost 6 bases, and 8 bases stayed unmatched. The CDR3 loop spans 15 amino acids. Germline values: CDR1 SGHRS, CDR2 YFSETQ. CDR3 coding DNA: TGCGCCAGCAGGCCGCTAGCGGGGGAACTAAACATTCAGTACTTC. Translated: CASRPLAGELNIQYF.

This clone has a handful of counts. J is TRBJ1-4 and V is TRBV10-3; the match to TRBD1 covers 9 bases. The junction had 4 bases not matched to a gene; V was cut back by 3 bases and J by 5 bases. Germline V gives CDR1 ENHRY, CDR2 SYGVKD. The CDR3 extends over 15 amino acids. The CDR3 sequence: CAISDSGQGNEKLFF. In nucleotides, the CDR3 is TGTGCCATCAGTGATTCGGGACAGGGAAATGAAAAACTGTTTTTT.

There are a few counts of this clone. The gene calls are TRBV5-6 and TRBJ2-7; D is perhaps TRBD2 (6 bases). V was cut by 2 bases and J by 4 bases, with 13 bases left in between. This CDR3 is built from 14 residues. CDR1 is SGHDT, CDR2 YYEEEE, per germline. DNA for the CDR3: TGTGCCAGCAGCTTCCCCCAAGGAGGGTACGAGCAGTACTTC. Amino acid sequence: CASSFPQGGYEQYF.

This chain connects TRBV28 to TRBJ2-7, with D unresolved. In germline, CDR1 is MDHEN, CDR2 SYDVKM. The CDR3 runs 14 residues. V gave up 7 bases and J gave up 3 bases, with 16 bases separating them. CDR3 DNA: TGTGCCAGCACCCCAGACCAGGCGGTCTACGAGCAGTACTTC. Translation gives CASTPDQAVYEQYF. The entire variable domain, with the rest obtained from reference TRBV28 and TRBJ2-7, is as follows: DVKVTQSSRYLVKRTGEKVFLECVQDMDHENMFWYRQDPGLGLRLIYFSYDVKMKEKGDIPEGYSVSREKKERFSLILESASTNQTSMYLCASTPDQAVYEQYFGPGTRLTVT.

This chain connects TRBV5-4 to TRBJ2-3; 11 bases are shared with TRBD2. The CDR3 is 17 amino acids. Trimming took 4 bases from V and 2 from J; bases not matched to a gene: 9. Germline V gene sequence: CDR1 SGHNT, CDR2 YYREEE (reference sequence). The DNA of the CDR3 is TGTGCCAGCAGCCCGACTAGCGGGGAAAGTTCCACAGATACGCAGTATTTT. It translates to CASSPTSGESSTDTQYF.

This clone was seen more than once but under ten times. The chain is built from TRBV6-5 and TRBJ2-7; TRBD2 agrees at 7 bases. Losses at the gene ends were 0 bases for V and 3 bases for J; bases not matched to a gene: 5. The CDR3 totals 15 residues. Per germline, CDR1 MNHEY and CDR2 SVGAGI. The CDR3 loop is CASSYSEASGYEQYF. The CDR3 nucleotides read TGTGCCAGCAGTTACTCTGAGGCTAGCGGCTACGAGCAGTACTTC.

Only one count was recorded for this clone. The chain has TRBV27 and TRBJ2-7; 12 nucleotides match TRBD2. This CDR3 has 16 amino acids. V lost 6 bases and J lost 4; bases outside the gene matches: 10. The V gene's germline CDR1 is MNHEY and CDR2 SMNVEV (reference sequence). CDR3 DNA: TGTGCCAGCAGAAGACTAGCGGGAGTGGATTCTTACGAGCAGTACTTC. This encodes CASRRLAGVDSYEQYF.

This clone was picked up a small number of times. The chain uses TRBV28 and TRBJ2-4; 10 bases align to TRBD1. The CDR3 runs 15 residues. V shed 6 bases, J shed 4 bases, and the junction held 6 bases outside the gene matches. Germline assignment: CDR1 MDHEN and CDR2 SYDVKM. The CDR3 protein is CASRPPGQGKNIQYF. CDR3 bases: TGTGCCAGCAGACCACCGGGACAGGGGAAAAACATTCAGTACTTC.

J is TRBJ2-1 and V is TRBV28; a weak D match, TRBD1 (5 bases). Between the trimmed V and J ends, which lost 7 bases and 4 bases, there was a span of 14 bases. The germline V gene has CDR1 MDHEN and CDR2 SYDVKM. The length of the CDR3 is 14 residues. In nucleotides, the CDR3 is TGTGCCAGCACCGCGCGGAAGGGGTACAATGAGCAGTTCTTC. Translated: CASTARKGYNEQFF. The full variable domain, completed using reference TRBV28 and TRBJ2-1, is DVKVTQSSRYLVKRTGEKVFLECVQDMDHENMFWYRQDPGLGLRLIYFSYDVKMKEKGDIPEGYSVSREKKERFSLILESASTNQTSMYLCASTARKGYNEQFFGPGTRLTVL.

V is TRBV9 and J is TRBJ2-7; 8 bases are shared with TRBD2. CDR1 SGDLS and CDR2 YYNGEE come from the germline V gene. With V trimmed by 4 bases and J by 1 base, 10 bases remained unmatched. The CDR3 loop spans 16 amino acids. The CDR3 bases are TGTGCCAGCAGCCCGGGGGGGCAGGTAGGGTCCTACGAGCAGTACTTC. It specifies CASSPGGQVGSYEQYF. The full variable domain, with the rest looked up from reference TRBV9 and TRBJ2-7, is DSGVTQTPKHLITATGQRVTLRCSPRSGDLSVYWYQQSLDQGLQFLIQYYNGEERAKGNILERFSAQQFPDLHSELNLSSLELGDSALYFCASSPGGQVGSYEQYFGPGTRLTVT.

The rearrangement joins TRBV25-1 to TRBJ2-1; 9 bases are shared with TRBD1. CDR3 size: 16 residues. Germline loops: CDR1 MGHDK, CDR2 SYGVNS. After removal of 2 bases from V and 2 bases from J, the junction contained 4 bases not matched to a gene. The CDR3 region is CASSELDRGPYNEQFF. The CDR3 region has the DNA TGTGCCAGCAGTGAACTGGACAGGGGCCCCTACAATGAGCAGTTCTTC.

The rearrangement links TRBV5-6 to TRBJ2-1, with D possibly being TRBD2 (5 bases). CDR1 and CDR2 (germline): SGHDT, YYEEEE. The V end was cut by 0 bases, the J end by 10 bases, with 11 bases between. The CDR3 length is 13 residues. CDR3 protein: CASSLERRREQFF. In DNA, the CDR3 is TGTGCCAGCAGCTTGGAGCGGAGGAGAGAGCAGTTCTTC.

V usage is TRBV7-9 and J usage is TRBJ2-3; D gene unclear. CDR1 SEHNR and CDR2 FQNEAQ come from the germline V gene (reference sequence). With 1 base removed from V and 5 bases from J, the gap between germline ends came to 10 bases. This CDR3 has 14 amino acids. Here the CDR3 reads CASSLVGRQDTQYF. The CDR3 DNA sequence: TGTGCCAGCAGCTTAGTTGGCCGCCAAGATACGCAGTATTTT.

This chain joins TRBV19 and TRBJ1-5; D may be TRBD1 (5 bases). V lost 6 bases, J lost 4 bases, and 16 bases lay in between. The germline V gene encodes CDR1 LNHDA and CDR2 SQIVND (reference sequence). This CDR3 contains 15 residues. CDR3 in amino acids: CASRGVASGNQPQHF. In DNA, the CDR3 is TGTGCCAGTAGGGGGGTGGCTTCGGGTAATCAGCCCCAGCATTTT.